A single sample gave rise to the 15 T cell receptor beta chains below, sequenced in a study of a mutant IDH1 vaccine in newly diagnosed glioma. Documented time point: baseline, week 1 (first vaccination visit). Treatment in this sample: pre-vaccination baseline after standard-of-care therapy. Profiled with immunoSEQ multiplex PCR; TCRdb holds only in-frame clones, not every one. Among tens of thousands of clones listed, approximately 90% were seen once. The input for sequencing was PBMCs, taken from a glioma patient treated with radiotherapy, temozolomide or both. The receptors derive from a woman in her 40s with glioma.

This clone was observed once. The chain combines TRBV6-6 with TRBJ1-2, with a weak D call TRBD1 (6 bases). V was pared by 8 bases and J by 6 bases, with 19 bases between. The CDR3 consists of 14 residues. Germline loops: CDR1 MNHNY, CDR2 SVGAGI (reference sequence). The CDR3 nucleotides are TGTGCCAGCGGATATCGGGAGGGGGGTGATGGCTACACCTTC. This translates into CASGYREGGDGYTF.

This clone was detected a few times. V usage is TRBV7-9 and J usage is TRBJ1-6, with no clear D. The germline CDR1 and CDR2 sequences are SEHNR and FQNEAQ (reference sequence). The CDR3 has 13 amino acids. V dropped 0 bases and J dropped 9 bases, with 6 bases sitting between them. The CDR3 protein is CASSLASGSPLHF. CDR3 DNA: TGTGCCAGCAGCTTAGCGTCCGGTTCACCCCTCCACTTT.

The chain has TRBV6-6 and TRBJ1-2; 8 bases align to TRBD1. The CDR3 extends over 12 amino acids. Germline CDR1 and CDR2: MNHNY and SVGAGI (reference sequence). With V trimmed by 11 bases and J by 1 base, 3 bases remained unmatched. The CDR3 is CASGQGNYGYTF. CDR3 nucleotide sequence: TGTGCCTCCGGACAGGGTAACTATGGCTACACCTTC.

The CDR3: CASSVEETGGAETQYF. Here the CDR3 DNA reads TGTGCCAGCAGCGTAGAAGAGACAGGGGGTGCAGAGACCCAGTACTTC. The chain has TRBV9 and TRBJ2-5, with TRBD1 matching over 9 bases. The CDR3 runs to 16 residues. J was trimmed by 4 bases and V by 0 bases; bases with no gene match: 7. CDR1 is SGDLS, CDR2 YYNGEE, per germline.

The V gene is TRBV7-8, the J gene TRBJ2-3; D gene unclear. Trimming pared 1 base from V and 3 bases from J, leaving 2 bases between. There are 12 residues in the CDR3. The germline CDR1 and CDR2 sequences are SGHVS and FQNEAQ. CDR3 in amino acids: CASSLGTDTQYF. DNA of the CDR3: TGTGCCAGCAGCTTAGGGACAGATACGCAGTATTTT. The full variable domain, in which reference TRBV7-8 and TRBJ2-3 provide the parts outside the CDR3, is GAGVSQSPRYKVAKRGQDVALRCDPISGHVSLFWYQQALGQGPEFLTYFQNEAQLDKSGLPSDRFFAERPEGSVSTLKIQRTQQEDSAVYLCASSLGTDTQYFGPGTRLTVL.

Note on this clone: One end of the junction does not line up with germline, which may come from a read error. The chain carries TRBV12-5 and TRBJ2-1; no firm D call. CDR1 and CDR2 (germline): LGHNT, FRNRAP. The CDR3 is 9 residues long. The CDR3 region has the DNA TGTGCTAGTGGGTTGGGGCAGTTCTTC. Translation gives CASGLGQFF. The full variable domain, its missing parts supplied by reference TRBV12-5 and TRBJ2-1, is DARVTQTPRHKVTEMGQEVTMRCQPILGHNTVFWYRQTMMQGLELLAYFRNRAPLDDSGMPKDRFSAEMPDATLATLKIQPSEPRDSAVYFCASGLGQFFGPGTRLTVL.

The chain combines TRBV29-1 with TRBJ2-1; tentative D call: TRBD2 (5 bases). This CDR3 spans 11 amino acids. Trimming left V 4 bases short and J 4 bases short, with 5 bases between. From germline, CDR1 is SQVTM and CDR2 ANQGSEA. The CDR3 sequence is CSVGTYNEQFF. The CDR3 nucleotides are TGCAGCGTTGGGACTTACAATGAGCAGTTCTTC.

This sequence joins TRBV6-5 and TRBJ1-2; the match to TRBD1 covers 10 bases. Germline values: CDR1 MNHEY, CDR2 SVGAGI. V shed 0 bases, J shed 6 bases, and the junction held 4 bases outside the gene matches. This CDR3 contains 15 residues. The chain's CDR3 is CASSYSDRGLDGYTF. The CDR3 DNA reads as TGTGCCAGCAGTTACTCCGACAGGGGGCTCGATGGCTACACCTTC.

The CDR3 here is CASSDRTGLGNSPLHF. CDR3 nucleotide sequence: TGTGCCAGCAGTGATCGGACAGGTCTTGGGAATTCACCCCTCCACTTT. This sequence joins TRBV2 and TRBJ1-6; TRBD1 agrees at 7 bases. V gave up 3 bases and J gave up 7 bases; unmatched junction bases: 9. Germline V gene lookup returns CDR1 SNHLY and CDR2 FYNNEI. The CDR3 length is 16 residues. Supplemented by reference TRBV2 and TRBJ1-6, the full variable domain reads EPEVTQTPSHQVTQMGQEVILRCVPISNHLYFYWYRQILGQKVEFLVSFYNNEISEKSEIFDDQFSVERPDGSNFTLKIRSTKLEDSAMYFCASSDRTGLGNSPLHFGNGTRLTVT.

This CDR3 reads CASSQGAGGSGNTIYF. The CDR3 nucleotides read TGCGCCAGCAGCCAAGGGGCAGGGGGATCTGGAAACACCATATATTTT. The chain has TRBV4-3 and TRBJ1-3; 7 nucleotides line up with TRBD1. This CDR3 comprises 16 residues. CDR1 and CDR2 (germline): LGHNA, YSLEER. The ends lost 1 base at V and 1 base at J; junction bases unmatched: 4.

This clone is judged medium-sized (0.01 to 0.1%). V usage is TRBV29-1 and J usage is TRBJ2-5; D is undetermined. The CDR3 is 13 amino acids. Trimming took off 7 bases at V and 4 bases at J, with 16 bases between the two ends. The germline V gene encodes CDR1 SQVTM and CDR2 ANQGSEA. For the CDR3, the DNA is TGCAGCGAGACCCTTCCAGCGCCAGAGACCCAGTACTTC. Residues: CSETLPAPETQYF. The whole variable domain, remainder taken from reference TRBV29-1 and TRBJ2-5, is SAVISQKPSRDICQRGTSLTIQCQVDSQVTMMFWYRQQPGQSLTLIATANQGSEATYESGFVIDKFPISRPNLTFSTLTVSNMSPEDSSIYLCSETLPAPETQYFGPGTRLLVL.

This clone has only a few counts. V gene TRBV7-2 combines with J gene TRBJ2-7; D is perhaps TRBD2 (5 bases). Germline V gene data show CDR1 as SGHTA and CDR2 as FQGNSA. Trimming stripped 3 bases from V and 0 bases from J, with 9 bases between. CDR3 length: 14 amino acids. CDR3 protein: CASSFRRNSYEQYF. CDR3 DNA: TGTGCCAGCAGCTTTCGGAGGAACTCCTACGAGCAGTACTTC.

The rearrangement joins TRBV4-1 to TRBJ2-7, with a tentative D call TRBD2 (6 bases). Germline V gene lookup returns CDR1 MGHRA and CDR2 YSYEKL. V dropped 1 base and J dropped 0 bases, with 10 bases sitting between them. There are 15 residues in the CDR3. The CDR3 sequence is CASSQGLGLSYEQYF. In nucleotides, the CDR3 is TGCGCCAGCAGCCAAGGTCTGGGACTCTCCTACGAGCAGTACTTC.

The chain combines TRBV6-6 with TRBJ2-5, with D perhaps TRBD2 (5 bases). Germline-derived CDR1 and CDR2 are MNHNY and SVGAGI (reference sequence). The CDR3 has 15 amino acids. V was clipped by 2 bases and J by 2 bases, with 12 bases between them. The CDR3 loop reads CASSYTGKGQETQYF. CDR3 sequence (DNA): TGTGCCAGCAGTTACACGGGGAAAGGGCAAGAGACCCAGTACTTC.

The CDR3 sequence is CASSPDAANQPQHF. CDR3 nucleotide sequence: TGTGCCAGCTCTCCGGACGCCGCCAATCAGCCCCAGCATTTT. The chain joins TRBV18 to TRBJ1-5, with unresolved D. Germline CDR1 reads KGHSH; CDR2 reads LQKENI. V was cut by 6 bases and J by 3 bases, with 12 bases left in between. The CDR3 runs 14 residues.